The 10 T cell receptor beta chains presented below share a single source sample, sequenced in a study of shared clonotypes between healthy human individuals. The repertoire was sequenced with immunoSEQ multiplex PCR; TCRdb's copy has only in-frame clones and lacks some. The data show about 700,000 clones, about 74% seen once. Sequences were obtained from memory CD4+ T cells sorted from blood. Subset described: CD45RA-negative fraction. Receptors were obtained from a woman between 25 and 40 years old in good health.

The genes are TRBV5-1 and TRBJ2-1, with 11 bases aligning to TRBD2. The CDR3 loop spans 15 amino acids. Germline V gene data show CDR1 as SGHRS and CDR2 as YFSETQ. Trimming took 5 bases from V and 8 from J; bases not matched to a gene: 9. CDR3 in amino acids: CASRRTSGSFDEQFF. CDR3 coding DNA: TGCGCCAGCAGGCGAACTAGCGGGAGTTTCGATGAGCAGTTCTTC.

The chain combines TRBV28 with TRBJ2-1; D might be TRBD2 (7 bases). The CDR3 has 15 amino acids. CDR1 is MDHEN, CDR2 SYDVKM, per germline. Trimming removed 6 bases at V and 5 bases at J, with 17 bases between. This chain's CDR3 is CASSWGLAADNEQFF. CDR3 in DNA: TGTGCCAGCAGCTGGGGGCTAGCGGCCGACAATGAGCAGTTCTTC.

As concerns this clone: Different DNA sequences within this sample yield the same CDR3. The chain employs TRBV5-8 and TRBJ1-5; no firm D call. The CDR3 is made up of 14 amino acids. Trimming left V 0 bases short and J 0 bases short, with 4 bases between. CDR1 and CDR2 (germline): SGHTS, YDEGEE. Written as DNA, the CDR3 is TGTGCCAGCAGCTTGGGGCTTAGCAATCAGCCCCAGCATTTT. Residues: CASSLGLSNQPQHF. Looking up the rest from reference TRBV5-8 and TRBJ1-5 gives the full variable domain: EAGVTQSPTHLIKTRGQQATLRCSPISGHTSVYWYQQALGLGLQFLLWYDEGEERNRGNFPPRFSGRQFPNYSSELNVNALELEDSALYLCASSLGLSNQPQHFGDGTRLSIL.

The chain uses TRBV5-1 and TRBJ2-7; unclear D gene. V was clipped by 0 bases and J by 2 bases, with 9 bases between them. The CDR3 consists of 14 residues. Germline V CDR1 and CDR2: SGHRS, YFSETQ. The CDR3 here is CASSLDRAAYEQYF. CDR3 DNA: TGCGCCAGCAGCTTGGATAGGGCGGCCTACGAGCAGTACTTC.

This chain joins TRBV27 and TRBJ2-7; 9 bases are shared with TRBD1. The CDR3 loop spans 15 amino acids. Germline values: CDR1 MNHEY, CDR2 SMNVEV (reference sequence). The V segment lost 5 bases and the J segment 1 base; nucleotides outside the gene matches: 6. Here the CDR3 DNA reads TGTGCCAGCAGTCCGGGACAGGGAGGGTCCTACGAGCAGTACTTC. Translating it yields CASSPGQGGSYEQYF.

The rearrangement links TRBV2 to TRBJ2-7; D remains ambiguous. The CDR3 totals 11 residues. Germline V gives CDR1 SNHLY, CDR2 FYNNEI. V shed 5 bases and J shed 3 bases, with 5 bases lying between them. In DNA, the CDR3 is TGTGCCAGCAGTACCCACTACGAGCAGTACTTC. Translating gives CASSTHYEQYF. Full variable domain (outside the CDR3, taken from reference TRBV2 and TRBJ2-7): EPEVTQTPSHQVTQMGQEVILRCVPISNHLYFYWYRQILGQKVEFLVSFYNNEISEKSEIFDDQFSVERPDGSNFTLKIRSTKLEDSAMYFCASSTHYEQYFGPGTRLTVT.

This clone has a handful of counts. J is TRBJ1-1 and V is TRBV7-7; the D gene is possibly TRBD1 (5 bases). The CDR3 is 13 residues long. Germline V gives CDR1 SSHAT, CDR2 FNYEAQ (reference sequence). V was trimmed by 5 bases and J by 7 bases, leaving 14 bases between them. The CDR3 loop reads CASSPEYRNEAFF. In DNA, the CDR3 is TGTGCCAGCAGCCCAGAGTACAGGAATGAAGCTTTCTTT.

This clone has only one observation. CDR3 bases: TGTGCCAGCAGGAGACAGGGAGACACTGAAGCTTTCTTT. It translates to CASRRQGDTEAFF. V and J are TRBV5-4 and TRBJ1-1; 7 bases line up with TRBD1. V gave up 5 bases and J gave up 3 bases; unmatched junction bases: 4. In germline, CDR1 is SGHNT, CDR2 YYREEE (reference sequence). The CDR3 is made up of 13 amino acids. The full variable domain, with the rest looked up from reference TRBV5-4 and TRBJ1-1, is ETGVTQSPTHLIKTRGQQVTLRCSSQSGHNTVSWYQQALGQGPQFIFQYYREEENGRGNFPPRFSGLQFPNYSSELNVNALELDDSALYLCASRRQGDTEAFFGQGTRLTVV.

This clone was seen once. The V gene is TRBV7-6, the J gene TRBJ2-1, with TRBD1 identical over 10 bases. This CDR3 is built from 17 residues. In germline, CDR1 is SGHVS, CDR2 FNYEAQ. The V segment lost 2 bases and the J segment 4 bases; nucleotides outside the gene matches: 8. This chain's CDR3 is CASSLQSGTGEYNEQFF. DNA of the CDR3: TGTGCCAGCAGCTTACAATCCGGGACAGGGGAATACAATGAGCAGTTCTTC.

The chain recombines TRBV2 with TRBJ1-4; D is unresolved. The CDR3 sequence is 14 residues long. The germline V gene has CDR1 SNHLY and CDR2 FYNNEI. Deletions cut 1 base from V and 0 bases from J, with 3 bases between. The CDR3 nucleotides are TGTGCCAGCAGTGAAGGGACAACTAATGAAAAACTGTTTTTT. This sequence encodes CASSEGTTNEKLFF.